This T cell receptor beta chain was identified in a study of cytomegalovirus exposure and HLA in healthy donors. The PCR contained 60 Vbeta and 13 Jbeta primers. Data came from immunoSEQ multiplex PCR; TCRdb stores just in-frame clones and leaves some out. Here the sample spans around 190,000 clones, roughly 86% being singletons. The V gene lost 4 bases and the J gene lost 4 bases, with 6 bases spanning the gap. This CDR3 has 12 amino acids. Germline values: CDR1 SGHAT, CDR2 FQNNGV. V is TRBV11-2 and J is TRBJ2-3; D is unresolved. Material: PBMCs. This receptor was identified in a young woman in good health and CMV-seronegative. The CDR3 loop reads CASSSESDTQYF. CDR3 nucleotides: TGTGCCAGCAGCTCGGAGTCAGATACGCAGTATTTT.